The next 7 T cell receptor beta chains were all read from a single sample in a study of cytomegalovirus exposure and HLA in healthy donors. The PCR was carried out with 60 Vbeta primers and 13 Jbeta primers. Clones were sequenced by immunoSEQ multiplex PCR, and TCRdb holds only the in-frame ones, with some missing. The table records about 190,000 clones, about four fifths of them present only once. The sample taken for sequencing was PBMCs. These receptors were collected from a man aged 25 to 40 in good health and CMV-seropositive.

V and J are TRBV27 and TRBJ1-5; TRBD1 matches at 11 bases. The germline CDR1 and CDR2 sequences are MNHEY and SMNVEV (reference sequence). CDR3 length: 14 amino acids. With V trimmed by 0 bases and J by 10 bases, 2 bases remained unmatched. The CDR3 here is CASSLSGTGGPQHF. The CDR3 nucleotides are TGTGCCAGCAGTTTATCAGGGACAGGGGGTCCCCAGCATTTT.

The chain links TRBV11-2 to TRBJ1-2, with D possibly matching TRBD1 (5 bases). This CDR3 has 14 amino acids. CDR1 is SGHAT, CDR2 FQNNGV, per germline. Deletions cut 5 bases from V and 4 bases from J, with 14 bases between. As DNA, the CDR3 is TGTGCCAGCAGCGGCGTTCGGGACTCCTATGGCTACACCTTC. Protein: CASSGVRDSYGYTF.

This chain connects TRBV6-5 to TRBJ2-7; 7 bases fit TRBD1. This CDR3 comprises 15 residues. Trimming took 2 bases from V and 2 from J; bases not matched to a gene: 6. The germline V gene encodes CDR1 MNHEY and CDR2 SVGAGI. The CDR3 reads CASSYPRTGPYEQYF. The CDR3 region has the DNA TGTGCCAGCAGTTACCCTCGGACAGGACCCTACGAGCAGTACTTC.

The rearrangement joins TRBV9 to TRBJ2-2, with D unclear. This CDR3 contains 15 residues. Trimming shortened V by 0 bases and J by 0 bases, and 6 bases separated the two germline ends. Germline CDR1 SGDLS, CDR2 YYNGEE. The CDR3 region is CASSVAGTNTGELFF. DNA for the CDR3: TGTGCCAGCAGCGTAGCTGGCACGAACACCGGGGAGCTGTTTTTT.

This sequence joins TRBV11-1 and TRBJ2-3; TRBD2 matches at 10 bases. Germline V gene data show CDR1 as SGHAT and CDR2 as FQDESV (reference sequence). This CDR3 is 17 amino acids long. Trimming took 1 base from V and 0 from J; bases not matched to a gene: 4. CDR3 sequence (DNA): TGTGCCAGCAGCTTAGGGAGGACTAGCGGAAGCACAGATACGCAGTATTTT. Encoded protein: CASSLGRTSGSTDTQYF.

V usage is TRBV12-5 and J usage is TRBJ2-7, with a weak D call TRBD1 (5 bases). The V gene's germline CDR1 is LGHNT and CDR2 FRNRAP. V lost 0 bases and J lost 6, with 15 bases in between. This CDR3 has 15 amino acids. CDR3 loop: CASGLVLQARIEQYF. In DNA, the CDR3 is TGTGCTAGTGGTTTGGTGTTACAGGCGCGTATCGAGCAGTACTTC.

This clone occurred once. The CDR3 protein is CASSLKGPNYNSPLHF. CDR3 DNA sequence: TGTGCCAGCAGCTTAAAGGGGCCGAACTATAATTCACCCCTCCACTTT. The V call is TRBV7-6, the J call TRBJ1-6; TRBD1 is a possible D gene (5 bases). Germline V lookup: CDR1 SGHVS, CDR2 FNYEAQ. Trimming cost V 2 bases and J 3 bases, with 11 bases left between them. The CDR3 extends over 16 amino acids.